This TCR beta chain was retrieved from a study of T cells in Graves' hyperthyroidism and ophthalmopathy. Trimming cost V 2 bases and J 1 base, with 14 bases left between them. The germline CDR1 and CDR2 sequences are KGHSH and LQKENI. The CDR3 length is 16 residues. It was considered stable Graves' hyperthyroidism when ophthalmopathy did not progress within 18 months. Those patients with uncontrolled infection, other autoimmune disease, pregnancy or lactation were excluded. Amplified TCR beta CDR3 regions derived from RNA transcripts. The primer set for the first-round RT-PCR of the TCR CDR3 was HTBI. TCRdb reprocessed the multiplex PCR reads via MiXCR and lists one record per CDR3 protein. The repertoire holds approximately 560,000 distinct CDR3 sequences, about 15% seen once, with 6.5% to 8% in the top ten.

Sequencing was carried out using blood. The receptor's source is a woman younger than 45 with Graves' hyperthyroidism. This sequence joins TRBV18 and TRBJ1-2, with D possibly TRBD1 on 6 matching bases. The CDR3, as DNA: TGTGCCAGCTCACCATTCGTAACAGGGAGTAACTATGGCTACACCTTC. This encodes CASSPFVTGSNYGYTF.